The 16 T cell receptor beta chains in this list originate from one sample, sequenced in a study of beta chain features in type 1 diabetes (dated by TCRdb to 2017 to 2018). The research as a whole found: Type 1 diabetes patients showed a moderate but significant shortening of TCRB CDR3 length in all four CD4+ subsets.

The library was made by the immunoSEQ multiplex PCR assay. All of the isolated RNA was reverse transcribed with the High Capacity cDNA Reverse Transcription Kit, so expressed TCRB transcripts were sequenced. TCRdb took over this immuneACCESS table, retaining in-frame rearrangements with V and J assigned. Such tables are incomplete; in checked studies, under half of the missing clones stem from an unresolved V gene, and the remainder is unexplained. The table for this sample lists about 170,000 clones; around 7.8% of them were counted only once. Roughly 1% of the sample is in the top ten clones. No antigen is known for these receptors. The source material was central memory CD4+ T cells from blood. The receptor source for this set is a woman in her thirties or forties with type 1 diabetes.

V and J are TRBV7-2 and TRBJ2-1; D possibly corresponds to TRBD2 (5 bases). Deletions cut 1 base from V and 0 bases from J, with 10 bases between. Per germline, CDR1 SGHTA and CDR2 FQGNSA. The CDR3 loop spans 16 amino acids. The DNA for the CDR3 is TGTGCCAGCAGCTTAGGCCAGCGGAGCTCCTACAATGAGCAGTTCTTC. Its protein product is CASSLGQRSSYNEQFF.

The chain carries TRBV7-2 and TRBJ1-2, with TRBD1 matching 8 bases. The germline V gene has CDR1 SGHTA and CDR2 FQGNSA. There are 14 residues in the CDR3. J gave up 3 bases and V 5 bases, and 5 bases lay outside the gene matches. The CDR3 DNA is TGTGCCAGCAGCCACGGACAGGGAGACTATGGCTACACCTTC. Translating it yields CASSHGQGDYGYTF.

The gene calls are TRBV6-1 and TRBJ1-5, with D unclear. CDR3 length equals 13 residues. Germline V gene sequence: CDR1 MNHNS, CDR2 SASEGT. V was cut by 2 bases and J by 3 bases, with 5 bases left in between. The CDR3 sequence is CASSEFLNQPQHF. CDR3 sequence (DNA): TGTGCCAGCAGTGAATTCCTCAATCAGCCCCAGCATTTT.

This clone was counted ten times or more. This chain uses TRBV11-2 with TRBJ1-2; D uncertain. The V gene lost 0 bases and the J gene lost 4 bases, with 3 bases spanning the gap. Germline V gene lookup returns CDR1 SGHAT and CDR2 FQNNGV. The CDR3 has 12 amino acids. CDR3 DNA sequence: TGTGCCAGCAGCTTAGACGTCTATGGCTACACCTTC. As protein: CASSLDVYGYTF. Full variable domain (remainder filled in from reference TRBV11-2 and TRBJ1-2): EAGVAQSPRYKIIEKRQSVAFWCNPISGHATLYWYQQILGQGPKLLIQFQNNGVVDDSQLPKDRFSAERLKGVDSTLKIQPAKLEDSAVYLCASSLDVYGYTFGSGTRLTVV.

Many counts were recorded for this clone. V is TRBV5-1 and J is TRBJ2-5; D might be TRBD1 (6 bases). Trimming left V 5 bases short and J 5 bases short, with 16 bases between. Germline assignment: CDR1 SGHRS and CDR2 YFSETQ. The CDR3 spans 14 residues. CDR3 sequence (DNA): TGCGCCAGCAGTGAGGACAGACTTGTGGAGACCCAGTACTTC. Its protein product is CASSEDRLVETQYF.

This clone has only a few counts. CDR3 sequence (DNA): TGTGCCAGCAGCTCCCGACACTCACAAGAGACCCAGTACTTC. Its translation is CASSSRHSQETQYF. The rearrangement links TRBV7-2 to TRBJ2-5; D is uncertain. V was trimmed by 4 bases and J by 2 bases, leaving 11 bases between them. The CDR3 has 14 amino acids. The germline gives CDR1 SGHTA, CDR2 FQGNSA. The full variable domain, with the rest looked up from reference TRBV7-2 and TRBJ2-5, is GAGVSQSPSNKVTEKGKDVELRCDPISGHTALYWYRQSLGQGLEFLIYFQGNSAPDKSGLPSDRFSAERTGGSVSTLTIQRTQQEDSAVYLCASSSRHSQETQYFGPGTRLLVL.

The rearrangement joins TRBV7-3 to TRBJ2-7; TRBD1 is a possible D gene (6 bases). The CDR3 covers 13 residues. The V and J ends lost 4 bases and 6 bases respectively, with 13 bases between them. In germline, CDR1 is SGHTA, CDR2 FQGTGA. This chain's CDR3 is CASSSTQGSEQYF. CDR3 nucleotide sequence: TGTGCCAGCAGCTCTACACAGGGTAGCGAGCAGTACTTC.

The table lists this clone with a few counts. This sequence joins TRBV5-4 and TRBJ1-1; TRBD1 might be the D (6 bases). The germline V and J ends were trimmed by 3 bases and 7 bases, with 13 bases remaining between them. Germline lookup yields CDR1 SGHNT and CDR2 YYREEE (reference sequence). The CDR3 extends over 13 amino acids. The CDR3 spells CASSSGTRVEAFF. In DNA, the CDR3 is TGTGCCAGCAGCTCCGGGACACGGGTTGAAGCTTTCTTT.

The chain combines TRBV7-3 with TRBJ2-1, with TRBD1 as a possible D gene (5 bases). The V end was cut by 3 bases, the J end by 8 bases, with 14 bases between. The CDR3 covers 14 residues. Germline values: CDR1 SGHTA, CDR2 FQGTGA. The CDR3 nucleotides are TGTGCCAGCAGCTTGGGTCGAGACAGCGATGAGCAGTTCTTC. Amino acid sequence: CASSLGRDSDEQFF. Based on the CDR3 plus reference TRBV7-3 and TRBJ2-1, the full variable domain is GAGVSQTPSNKVTEKGKYVELRCDPISGHTALYWYRQSLGQGPEFLIYFQGTGAADDSGLPNDRFFAVRPEGSVSTLKIQRTERGDSAVYLCASSLGRDSDEQFFGPGTRLTVL.

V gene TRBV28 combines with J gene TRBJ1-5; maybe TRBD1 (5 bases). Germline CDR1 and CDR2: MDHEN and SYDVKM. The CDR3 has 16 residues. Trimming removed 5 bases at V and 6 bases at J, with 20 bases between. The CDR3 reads CASSPAFGAGSQPQHF. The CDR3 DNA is TGTGCCAGCAGTCCCGCCTTTGGGGCAGGAAGTCAGCCCCAGCATTTT.

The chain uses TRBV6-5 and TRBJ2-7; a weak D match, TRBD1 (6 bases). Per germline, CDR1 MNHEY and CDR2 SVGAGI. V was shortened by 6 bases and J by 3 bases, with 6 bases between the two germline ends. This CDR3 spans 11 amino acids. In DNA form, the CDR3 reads TGTGCCAGCAGACAGGGCTACGAGCAGTACTTC. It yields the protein CASRQGYEQYF.

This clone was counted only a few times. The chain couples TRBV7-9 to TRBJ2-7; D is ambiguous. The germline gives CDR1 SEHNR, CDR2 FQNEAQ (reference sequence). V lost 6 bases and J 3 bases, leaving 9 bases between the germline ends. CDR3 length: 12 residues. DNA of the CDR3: TGTGCCAGCAGTCCACAGAACTACGAGCAGTACTTC. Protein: CASSPQNYEQYF.

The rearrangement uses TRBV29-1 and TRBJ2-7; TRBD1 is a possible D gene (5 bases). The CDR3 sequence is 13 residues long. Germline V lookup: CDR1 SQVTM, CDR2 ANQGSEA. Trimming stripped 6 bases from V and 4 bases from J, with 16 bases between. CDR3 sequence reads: CSVSIQGPYEQYF. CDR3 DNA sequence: TGCAGCGTCTCTATCCAGGGCCCTTACGAGCAGTACTTC.

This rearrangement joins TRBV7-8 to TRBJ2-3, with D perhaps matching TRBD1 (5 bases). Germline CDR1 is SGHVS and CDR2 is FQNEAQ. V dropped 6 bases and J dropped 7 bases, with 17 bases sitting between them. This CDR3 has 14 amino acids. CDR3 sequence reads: CASSHPRQGYTQYF. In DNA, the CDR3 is TGTGCCAGCAGTCACCCAAGGCAGGGCTATACGCAGTATTTT.

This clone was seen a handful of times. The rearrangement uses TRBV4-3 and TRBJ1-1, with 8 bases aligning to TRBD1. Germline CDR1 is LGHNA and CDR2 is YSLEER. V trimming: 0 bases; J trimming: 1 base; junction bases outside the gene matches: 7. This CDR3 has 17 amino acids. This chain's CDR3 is CASSQDGSGQGNTEAFF. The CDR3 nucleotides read TGCGCCAGCAGCCAAGATGGATCCGGACAGGGGAACACTGAAGCTTTCTTT.

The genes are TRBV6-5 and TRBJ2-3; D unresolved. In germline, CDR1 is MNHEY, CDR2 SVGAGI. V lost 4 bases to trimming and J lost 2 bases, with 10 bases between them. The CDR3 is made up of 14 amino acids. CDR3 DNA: TGTGCCAGCAGTTCTGGGCCCTTCACAGATACGCAGTATTTT. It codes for CASSSGPFTDTQYF.